The 25 T cell receptor beta chains below come from one sample, sequenced in a study of T cell repertoires in cytomegalovirus infection. TCRdb reprocessed the reads with MiXCR, giving one entry per CDR3 protein. Of about 890,000 distinct CDR3 sequences listed, more than 25% are singletons. No antigen has been identified for these receptors. This specimen was cultured CD8+ T cells from PBMCs, taken from culture after CMV antigen stimulation. Receptors originate from a human donor in good health (CMV status not recorded). Some clones in this sample may be carry-over from other donors' samples.

V is TRBV7-8 and J is TRBJ2-3; weak D call: TRBD1 (6 bases). The CDR3 spans 16 residues. Germline loops: CDR1 SGHVS, CDR2 FQNEAQ. The V end was cut by 5 bases, the J end by 1 base, with 16 bases between. The CDR3 bases are TGTGCCAGCAGCCCGGAGATACAGGGTGGCACAGATACGCAGTATTTT. Its protein product is CASSPEIQGGTDTQYF.

This clonotype has more than one count but fewer than ten. The chain carries TRBV25-1 and TRBJ1-4, with a possible D match to TRBD1 (6 bases). With 4 bases removed from V and 6 bases from J, the gap between germline ends came to 12 bases. Germline-derived CDR1 and CDR2 are MGHDK and SYGVNS. This CDR3 spans 14 amino acids. The CDR3: CASSVQGNYEKLFF. As DNA, the CDR3 is TGTGCCAGCAGTGTACAGGGCAACTATGAAAAACTGTTTTTT.

The chain is built from TRBV10-3 and TRBJ1-1; D is possibly TRBD1 (5 bases). Trimming removed 6 bases at V and 5 bases at J, with 19 bases between. Germline assignment: CDR1 ENHRY and CDR2 SYGVKD. This CDR3 has 15 amino acids. The CDR3 coding sequence is TGTGCCATCAGGGAAGATCGACAGTTATGGACTGAAGCTTTCTTT. Protein product: CAIREDRQLWTEAFF.

This clonotype came up a few times. The chain is built from TRBV20-1 and TRBJ1-5; D is possibly TRBD1 (6 bases). V gave up 2 bases and J gave up 2 bases, with 16 bases separating them. Per the germline V gene, CDR1 is DFQATT and CDR2 is SNEGSKA (reference sequence). This CDR3 has 16 amino acids. The CDR3 nucleotides are TGCAGTGCTAGAACGAGGGCAGGGGCGCGCAATCAGCCCCAGCATTTT. This sequence encodes CSARTRAGARNQPQHF.

This clonotype has at least ten counts. This chain connects TRBV7-9 to TRBJ1-2; 10 positions match TRBD1. Trimming cost V 3 bases and J 7 bases; bases outside gene matches: 5. Germline V gives CDR1 SEHNR, CDR2 FQNEAQ (reference sequence). The CDR3 extends over 14 amino acids. CDR3 residues: CASSLTGGFGGYTF. DNA for the CDR3: TGTGCCAGCAGCTTGACAGGGGGCTTTGGTGGCTACACCTTC.

This chain links TRBV4-2 with TRBJ1-4; no definite D call. V lost 0 bases, J lost 6 bases, and 8 bases lay in between. The length of the CDR3 is 14 residues. Germline V CDR1 and CDR2: LGHNA, YNFKEQ. CDR3 amino acids: CASSQEGWDEKLFF. CDR3 coding DNA: TGTGCCAGCAGCCAAGAGGGATGGGATGAAAAACTGTTTTTT.

A few counts support this clonotype. The chain is built from TRBV6-2 or TRBV6-3 and TRBJ1-5; 7 bases fit TRBD1. CDR3 length: 15 residues. V was pared by 7 bases and J by 1 base, with 7 bases of the junction left unmatched. Germline CDR1 and CDR2: MNHEY and SVGEGT. This CDR3 reads CASKRGTVSNQPQHF. The CDR3 coding sequence is TGTGCCAGCAAGCGCGGGACAGTAAGCAATCAGCCCCAGCATTTT.

A few counts support this clonotype. The CDR3 protein is CASSLTGARHEQYF. For the CDR3, the DNA is TGTGCCAGCAGTTTGACAGGGGCTCGCCACGAGCAGTACTTC. V is TRBV12-3 or TRBV12-4 and J is TRBJ2-7, with 8 positions matching TRBD1. V shed 3 bases, J shed 5 bases, and the junction held 6 bases outside the gene matches. This CDR3 has 14 residues.

The chain joins TRBV25-1 to TRBJ2-1; TRBD2 agrees at 11 bases. Trimming cost V 8 bases and J 8 bases; bases outside gene matches: 8. This CDR3 spans 14 amino acids. Germline V lookup: CDR1 MGHDK, CDR2 SYGVNS. CDR3 in DNA: TGTGCCAGCCTTAGCGGGGGGGCCGTGGATGAGCAGTTCTTC. It codes for CASLSGGAVDEQFF.

V gene TRBV2 combines with J gene TRBJ2-7; D not certain. This CDR3 has 15 residues. CDR1 is SNHLY and CDR2 is FYNNEI in the germline V gene. V dropped 9 bases and J dropped 0 bases, with 18 bases sitting between them. In DNA, the CDR3 is TGTGCCAGTCTCTCCTTATCCGGGTCCTCCTACGAGCAGTACTTC. Amino acid sequence: CASLSLSGSSYEQYF.

CDR3 in DNA: TGTGCCAGCAGCTTAGGAGCGGGGGAGTACAATGAGCAGTTCTTC. This gives the protein CASSLGAGEYNEQFF. The chain recombines TRBV11-1 with TRBJ2-1; 8 bases map to TRBD2. Germline assignment: CDR1 SGHAT and CDR2 FQDESV (reference sequence). This CDR3 has 15 residues. J was trimmed by 4 bases and V by 1 base; bases with no gene match: 3.

This chain joins TRBV4-1 and TRBJ2-7, with TRBD1 matching over 10 bases. This CDR3 is built from 13 residues. The germline gives CDR1 MGHRA, CDR2 YSYEKL. J was trimmed by 7 bases and V by 3 bases; bases with no gene match: 3. CDR3 amino acids: CASSHGQGEEQYF. CDR3 bases: TGCGCCAGCAGCCACGGACAGGGGGAAGAGCAGTACTTC.

This clonotype was observed a handful of times. The chain uses TRBV4-1 and TRBJ2-7; D is uncertain. The CDR3 length is 13 residues. The germline gives CDR1 MGHRA, CDR2 YSYEKL. Trimming shortened V by 1 base and J by 2 bases, and 6 bases separated the two germline ends. CDR3 region: CASSQARTYEQYF. The CDR3 DNA follows: TGCGCCAGCAGCCAAGCCCGGACCTACGAGCAGTACTTC.

The table lists this clonotype with a few counts. The V gene is TRBV6-5, the J gene TRBJ2-7; the match to TRBD1 covers 8 bases. In germline, CDR1 is MNHEY, CDR2 SVGAGI. This CDR3 comprises 14 residues. The V gene end was trimmed by 5 bases and the J gene end by 6 bases; junction bases not matched to a gene: 9. The CDR3 sequence: CASSHPRGQGEQYF. The CDR3 DNA reads TGTGCCAGCAGTCACCCCAGGGGGCAAGGCGAGCAGTACTTC.

The chain combines TRBV27 with TRBJ1-4; unclear D gene. CDR1 is MNHEY, CDR2 SMNVEV, per germline (reference sequence). The V end lost 4 bases, the J end lost 8 bases, and 11 bases lay between the germline ends. This CDR3 is built from 13 residues. CDR3 nucleotides: TGTGCCAGCAGTTCTGCGGATACGGAAAAACTGTTTTTT. Protein sequence: CASSSADTEKLFF.

On this clonotype: Possible read error: a much larger clone is one base away. The chain links TRBV7-6 to TRBJ1-4; D remains unclear. The germline V and J ends were trimmed by 5 bases and 14 bases, with 24 bases remaining between them. CDR3 length equals 15 residues. CDR1 and CDR2 (germline): SGHVS, FNYEAQ. The DNA for the CDR3 is TGTGCCAGCAGCCCCCTCCTGGGATCAATGGTGGGGCTGTTTTTT. Protein sequence: CASSPLLGSMVGLFF.

This clonotype occurred a few times. V gene TRBV20-1 combines with J gene TRBJ2-7; 8 bases map to TRBD1. The V gene end was trimmed by 7 bases and the J gene end by 4 bases; junction bases not matched to a gene: 12. Germline loops: CDR1 DFQATT, CDR2 SNEGSKA (reference sequence). CDR3 length equals 14 residues. The CDR3 loop reads CSVPPQGAEYEQYF. The CDR3 DNA follows: TGCAGTGTTCCTCCCCAGGGGGCTGAGTACGAGCAGTACTTC.

This sequence joins TRBV7-8 and TRBJ2-3; 11 bases are shared with TRBD2. Unmatched junction bases numbered 6, after V lost 1 base and J lost 3 bases. CDR1 is SGHVS and CDR2 is FQNEAQ in the germline V gene. The CDR3 sequence is 17 residues long. The CDR3 reads CASSLDSGGAFTDTQYF. The CDR3 DNA reads as TGTGCCAGCAGCTTAGATAGCGGGGGGGCCTTTACAGATACGCAGTATTTT.

This clonotype came up many times. The chain combines TRBV7-2 with TRBJ2-5; TRBD2 matches at 8 bases. CDR1 SGHTA and CDR2 FQGNSA come from the germline V gene. Trimming at V came to 0 bases and at J to 0 bases, leaving 9 bases not matched to a gene. The CDR3 covers 18 residues. The CDR3 spells CASSLAPQKAGDQETQYF. CDR3 bases: TGTGCCAGCAGCTTAGCTCCTCAAAAAGCGGGGGACCAAGAGACCCAGTACTTC.

This clonotype appeared a few times. The chain has TRBV19 and TRBJ2-1, with D possibly being TRBD2 (6 bases). Germline V gene sequence: CDR1 LNHDA, CDR2 SQIVND (reference sequence). The CDR3 is 16 amino acids. Trimming took 3 bases from V and 2 from J, leaving 14 bases between them. The CDR3 bases are TGTGCCAGTAGTATCCTGCGGGGCAAAACCTACAATGAGCAGTTCTTC. This translates into CASSILRGKTYNEQFF.

This clonotype was seen only a few times. V gene TRBV5-4 combines with J gene TRBJ1-2, with D possibly TRBD1 on 6 matching bases. Germline V gene sequence: CDR1 SGHNT, CDR2 YYREEE (reference sequence). The CDR3 sequence is 14 residues long. Trimming removed 4 bases from V and 4 bases from J, with 14 bases in between. Here the CDR3 DNA reads TGTGCCAGCAGCAGGTCTGGACAGCTCTATGGCTACACCTTC. It is translated as CASSRSGQLYGYTF. Full variable domain (outside the CDR3, taken from reference TRBV5-4 and TRBJ1-2): ETGVTQSPTHLIKTRGQQVTLRCSSQSGHNTVSWYQQALGQGPQFIFQYYREEENGRGNFPPRFSGLQFPNYSSELNVNALELDDSALYLCASSRSGQLYGYTFGSGTRLTVV.

This clonotype has only a few counts. The rearrangement links TRBV6-1 to TRBJ2-2; tentative D call: TRBD1 (5 bases). The V and J ends lost 10 bases and 5 bases respectively, with 11 bases between them. The CDR3 covers 12 residues. CDR1 and CDR2 (germline): MNHNS, SASEGT. CDR3 sequence (DNA): TGTGCCATCCCCAGGGAAACCGGGGAGCTGTTTTTT. Amino acids: CAIPRETGELFF.

V usage is TRBV28 and J usage is TRBJ1-4; D is unclear. The CDR3 is 16 amino acids. Germline V gene data show CDR1 as MDHEN and CDR2 as SYDVKM. The V gene lost 4 bases and the J gene lost 4 bases, with 16 bases spanning the gap. The CDR3 reads CASSSSLGVYNEKLFF. The CDR3 coding sequence is TGTGCCAGCAGTTCCTCATTGGGAGTGTATAATGAAAAACTGTTTTTT.

This clonotype has a count of ten or more. V gene TRBV7-2 combines with J gene TRBJ1-1; D perhaps matches TRBD1 (6 bases). The CDR3 contains 15 residues. The V gene's germline CDR1 is SGHTA and CDR2 FQGNSA. The V end lost 1 base, the J end lost 2 bases, and 11 bases lay between the germline ends. This CDR3 reads CASSLDPGVNTEAFF. The CDR3 DNA is TGTGCCAGCAGCTTAGATCCAGGGGTAAACACTGAAGCTTTCTTT.

This rearrangement joins TRBV6-2 or TRBV6-3 to TRBJ2-2; 7 nucleotides match TRBD1. The CDR3 extends over 19 amino acids. Germline trimming cut 2 bases from V and 0 bases from J; bases unmatched to any gene: 12. Germline V gives CDR1 MNHEY, CDR2 SVGEGT. The DNA for the CDR3 is TGTGCCAGCAGTTACCCAAGGTCGACAGGGCCCCCGAACACCGGGGAGCTGTTTTTT. Residues: CASSYPRSTGPPNTGELFF.